Each of the 24 T cell receptor beta chains below was sequenced from the same sample in a study of T cells in Graves' hyperthyroidism and ophthalmopathy. Authors of the study amplified TCR beta CDR3 regions from RNA transcripts. Using the HTBI primer set, a first-round RT-PCR was run on the TCR CDR3. From the multiplex PCR reads, TCRdb called clonotypes with MiXCR, one entry per CDR3 protein. The top ten hold around 3.3% of the sample, which has hundreds of thousands of distinct CDR3 sequences, approximately 15% seen once. Sequencing was performed on blood. The receptors derive from a woman between 35 and 50 years old with Graves' ophthalmopathy.

This clonotype was seen a handful of times. A much larger clone is a single base away; this may be a read error. This chain uses TRBV11-2 with TRBJ1-3, with TRBD1 identical over 8 bases. Per the germline V gene, CDR1 is SGHAT and CDR2 is FQNNGV. The CDR3 covers 17 residues. The DNA of the CDR3 is TGTGCCAGCAGCTTATCGTCGGGACAGGACTCTGGAACCACCATATATTTT. Translation gives CASSLSSGQDSGTTIYF.

This chain uses TRBV20-1 with TRBJ2-6; D not certain. Germline-derived CDR1 and CDR2 are DFQATT and SNEGSKA (reference sequence). V was cut by 3 bases and J by 0 bases, with 12 bases left in between. This CDR3 has 16 residues. For the CDR3, the DNA is TGCAGTGCTAGTTGGTCAGGCAGCTCTGGGGCCAACGTCCTGACTTTC. This gives the protein CSASWSGSSGANVLTF.

This chain connects TRBV29-1 to TRBJ2-5; weak D call: TRBD2 (7 bases). Germline-derived CDR1 and CDR2 are SQVTM and ANQGSEA. Trimming removed 6 bases at V and 2 bases at J, with 13 bases between. The CDR3 has 13 amino acids. CDR3 DNA: TGCAGCGTGGGGGGGGCAGTTCAAGAGACCCAGTACTTC. Its translation is CSVGGAVQETQYF.

The V and J genes are TRBV13 and TRBJ2-2; the D gene could be TRBD1 or TRBD2 (5 bases each). The CDR3 is 14 residues long. V lost 7 bases and J 7 bases, leaving 16 bases between the germline ends. CDR1 PRHDT and CDR2 FYEKMQ come from the germline V gene (reference sequence). CDR3 sequence (DNA): TGTGCCAGCACCTCGGGACCCGACTTCGGGGAGCTGTTTTTT. Protein product: CASTSGPDFGELFF.

A note on this clonotype: Without the conserved terminal phenylalanine or tryptophan, this CDR3 likely stems from a read error. The rearrangement links TRBV3-1 to TRBJ2-3; D gene unclear. The germline V gene encodes CDR1 LGHDT and CDR2 YNNKEL (reference sequence). V dropped 0 bases and J dropped 0 bases, with 10 bases sitting between them. The CDR3 is made up of 16 amino acids. CDR3: CASSQDWSLSTDTQYL. As DNA, the CDR3 is TGTGCCAGCAGCCAAGACTGGAGTTTGAGCACAGATACGCAGTATCTT.

The chain carries TRBV3-1 and TRBJ2-1; tentatively, D is TRBD2 (6 bases). The length of the CDR3 is 15 residues. Germline V gene data show CDR1 as LGHDT and CDR2 as YNNKEL (reference sequence). Between the trimmed V and J ends, which lost 5 bases and 10 bases, there was a span of 21 bases. The CDR3 protein is CASSSEAGAAGEQFF. The CDR3 DNA reads TGTGCCAGCAGCTCGGAGGCCGGGGCGGCGGGGGAGCAGTTCTTC.

Ten or more counts support this clonotype. V usage is TRBV28 and J usage is TRBJ1-2, with unresolved D. The CDR3 runs to 13 residues. Germline V lookup: CDR1 MDHEN, CDR2 SYDVKM. V was shortened by 2 bases and J by 2 bases, with 6 bases between the two germline ends. CDR3 sequence: CASSLVGNYGYTF. The CDR3 DNA reads as TGTGCCAGCAGTTTAGTCGGGAACTATGGCTACACCTTC.

The rearrangement links TRBV6-5 to TRBJ2-1; 8 bases line up with TRBD1. With 4 bases clipped from V and 9 bases from J, the junction kept 5 bases outside the gene matches. Germline V gene sequence: CDR1 MNHEY, CDR2 SVGAGI. This CDR3 is built from 13 residues. CDR3 sequence reads: CASSSGGSGEQFF. CDR3 DNA sequence: TGTGCCAGCAGTTCAGGGGGCAGCGGTGAGCAGTTCTTC.

This clonotype was counted at least ten times. The chain has TRBV5-1 and TRBJ1-6; D unclear. V was pared by 10 bases and J by 8 bases, with 22 bases between. This CDR3 region has 15 residues. Germline loops: CDR1 SGHRS, CDR2 YFSETQ. Written as DNA, the CDR3 is TGCGCCCGAATTTGTGGCAGGCCGGCGGATTCACCCCTCCACTTT. It translates to CARICGRPADSPLHF.

Ten or more counts support this clonotype. CDR3 sequence: CAGVTMNTEAFF. The CDR3 region has the DNA TGTGCCGGGGTGACCATGAACACTGAAGCTTTCTTT. The V and J genes are TRBV30 and TRBJ1-1; no definite D call. This CDR3 spans 12 amino acids. The germline gives CDR1 GTSNPN, CDR2 SVGIG (reference sequence). Trimming left V 8 bases short and J 0 bases short, with 10 bases between.

On this clonotype: One base away lies a much larger clone, so this may be a sequencing read error. The chain has TRBV28 and TRBJ1-3; no clear D gene. Trimming left V 6 bases short and J 4 bases short, with 7 bases between. Germline V lookup: CDR1 MDHEN, CDR2 SYDVKM. The CDR3 covers 12 residues. CDR3 loop: CASSLRGNTIYF. CDR3 nucleotide sequence: TGTGCCAGCAGCTTAAGGGGAAACACCATATATTTT.

This chain uses TRBV20-1 with TRBJ2-7; 7 bases match TRBD1. The germline gives CDR1 DFQATT, CDR2 SNEGSKA (reference sequence). CDR3 length: 14 residues. V dropped 0 bases and J dropped 0; count of bases not matched to a gene: 2. DNA for the CDR3: TGCAGTGCTAGAGACGCAGGGGGCTCCTACGAGCAGTACTTC. Its protein product is CSARDAGGSYEQYF.

The CDR3 region is CASSQTTVTGLLYGYTF. DNA of the CDR3: TGCGCCAGCAGCCAAACTACGGTTACAGGCTTATTATATGGCTACACCTTC. This chain joins TRBV4-1 and TRBJ1-2; TRBD1 might be the D (5 bases). V was clipped by 2 bases and J by 5 bases, with 21 bases between them. The CDR3 has 17 residues. From germline, CDR1 is MGHRA and CDR2 YSYEKL.

In this sample, this clonotype turned up many times. The chain links TRBV12-3 or TRBV12-4 to TRBJ1-2; 7 bases fit TRBD1. This CDR3 contains 14 residues. With V trimmed by 7 bases and J by 6 bases, 11 bases remained unmatched. The DNA of the CDR3 is TGTGCCAGCACTATGACAGGGAGGCATGATGGCTACACCTTC. It yields the protein CASTMTGRHDGYTF.

The chain carries TRBV29-1 and TRBJ1-5; D gene uncertain. Trimming pared 6 bases from V and 0 bases from J, leaving 15 bases between. Germline V gene lookup returns CDR1 SQVTM and CDR2 ANQGSEA. The CDR3 has 15 residues. The CDR3 protein is CSVKADKDSNQPQHF. The CDR3 DNA sequence: TGCAGCGTCAAAGCCGACAAGGATAGCAATCAGCCCCAGCATTTT.

This clonotype was seen repeatedly, ten times or more. This sequence joins TRBV12-3 or TRBV12-4 and TRBJ1-5; D remains unclear. This CDR3 spans 16 amino acids. Deletions cut 5 bases from V and 0 bases from J, with 14 bases between. CDR3 sequence reads: CASSPTGSHSNQPQHF. The CDR3 region has the DNA TGTGCCAGCAGTCCGACCGGATCGCATAGCAATCAGCCCCAGCATTTT.

This clonotype turned up a few times. V and J are TRBV19 and TRBJ2-3, with a tentative D call TRBD1 (6 bases). The CDR3 has 15 residues. V lost 3 bases and J lost 0, with 10 bases in between. Germline V gene sequence: CDR1 LNHDA, CDR2 SQIVND (reference sequence). This CDR3 is CASSIGQTSTDTQYF. CDR3 nucleotides: TGTGCCAGTAGTATCGGACAGACTAGCACAGATACGCAGTATTTT.

The rearrangement uses TRBV4-2 and TRBJ2-5; 10 positions match TRBD2. This CDR3 is 18 amino acids long. The V segment lost 3 bases and the J segment 3 bases; nucleotides outside the gene matches: 13. From germline, CDR1 is LGHNA and CDR2 YNFKEQ. The CDR3 region is CASSHSIAGGPWEETQYF. The CDR3, as DNA: TGTGCCAGCAGCCATTCAATAGCGGGAGGCCCATGGGAAGAGACCCAGTACTTC.

This clonotype occurred a few times. The gene calls are TRBV24-1 and TRBJ2-1, with 8 nucleotides matching TRBD2. V shed 8 bases, J shed 4 bases, and the junction held 9 bases outside the gene matches. CDR1 is KGHDR, CDR2 SFDVKD, per germline. This CDR3 comprises 15 residues. In DNA form, the CDR3 reads TGTGCCACCATTTCTAAGCGGGAGTGTTACAATGAGCAGTTCTTC. Encoded protein: CATISKRECYNEQFF.

Many counts were recorded for this clonotype. CDR3: CASSEAEVSKTQYF. The CDR3 DNA is TGTGCCAGCAGTGAAGCTGAAGTATCAAAGACCCAGTACTTC. V is TRBV6-1 and J is TRBJ2-5; D call uncertain. The CDR3 extends over 14 amino acids. Trimming cost V 0 bases and J 6 bases, with 11 bases left between them. Germline V gene lookup returns CDR1 MNHNS and CDR2 SASEGT.

This clonotype was counted between two and nine times. A much larger clone differs from this one at a single base, so this may be a read error. The chain couples TRBV18 to TRBJ1-6, with D tentatively TRBD1 (5 bases). CDR1 and CDR2 (germline): KGHSH, LQKENI. The CDR3 totals 15 residues. The CDR3, as DNA: TGTGCCAGCTCACCACTCGAGGGGACGGATTCACCCATCCACTTT. Protein sequence: CASSPLEGTDSPIHF.

This clonotype was found a few times. The V and J genes are TRBV25-1 and TRBJ1-2; TRBD1 might be the D (6 bases). V lost 6 bases and J lost 5, with 13 bases in between. The germline gives CDR1 MGHDK, CDR2 SYGVNS. This CDR3 has 13 residues. The CDR3: CASSGFTGYGYTF. As DNA, the CDR3 is TGTGCCAGCAGCGGATTCACAGGGTATGGCTACACCTTC.

This clonotype was detected ten times or more. The V and J genes are TRBV30 and TRBJ2-3; D is ambiguous. V was clipped by 3 bases and J by 0 bases, with 7 bases between them. The CDR3 totals 13 residues. The V gene's germline CDR1 is GTSNPN and CDR2 SVGIG (reference sequence). The CDR3 DNA is TGTGCCTGGAGCCGCGGTAGCACAGATACGCAGTATTTT. Its translation: CAWSRGSTDTQYF.

There are a few counts of this clonotype. Just one base apart from a much larger clone, this may be a read error. The V call is TRBV20-1, the J call TRBJ2-1, with unresolved D. Trimming pared 5 bases from V and 5 bases from J, leaving 13 bases between. Germline CDR1 DFQATT, CDR2 SNEGSKA (reference sequence). The CDR3 runs 13 residues. The CDR3 coding sequence is TGCAGTGCTGTACTACTGCCCCACAATGAGCAGTTCTTC. Amino acids: CSAVLLPHNEQFF.